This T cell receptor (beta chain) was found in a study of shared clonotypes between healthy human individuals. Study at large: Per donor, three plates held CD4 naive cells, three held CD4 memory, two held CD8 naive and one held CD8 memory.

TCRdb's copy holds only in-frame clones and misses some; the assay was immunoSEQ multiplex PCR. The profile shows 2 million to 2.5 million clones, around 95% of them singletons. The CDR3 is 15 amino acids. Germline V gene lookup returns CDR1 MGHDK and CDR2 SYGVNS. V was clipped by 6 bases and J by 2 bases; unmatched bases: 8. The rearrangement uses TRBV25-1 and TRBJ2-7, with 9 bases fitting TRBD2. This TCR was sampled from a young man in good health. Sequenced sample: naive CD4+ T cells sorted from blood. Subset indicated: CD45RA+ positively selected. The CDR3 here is CASSPFGGGAYEQYF. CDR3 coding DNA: TGTGCCAGCAGCCCCTTTGGCGGGGGGGCCTACGAGCAGTACTTC.